The 5 T cell receptor beta chains listed next were all sequenced from one sample in a study of blood T cell repertoires in COVID-19. Here immunoSEQ multiplex PCR was the method, and the copy in TCRdb shows in-frame clones only, minus some. The table records roughly 250,000 clones, approximately 85% of them present only once. Sequenced material: PBMCs or T cells enriched from blood (not recorded which). The receptor source for this set is a woman aged 50 to 60 who had recovered from COVID-19.

The chain recombines TRBV20-1 with TRBJ2-7; 8 nucleotides match TRBD1. The CDR3 runs 11 residues. Germline lookup yields CDR1 DFQATT and CDR2 SNEGSKA (reference sequence). V trimming: 6 bases; J trimming: 4 bases; junction bases outside the gene matches: 2. The CDR3 region is CSANRGYEQYF. DNA of the CDR3: TGCAGTGCCAACAGGGGGTACGAGCAGTACTTC.

Notes on this clone: The identical CDR3 is also encoded by other nucleotide sequences in the sample. J is TRBJ2-7 and V is TRBV2; 10 nucleotides align to TRBD1. Losses at the gene ends were 3 bases for V and 3 bases for J; bases not matched to a gene: 5. This CDR3 has 15 amino acids. Germline CDR1 reads SNHLY; CDR2 reads FYNNEI. The CDR3 coding sequence is TGTGCCAGCAGTGAGCCGGGACAGGGGTTCTACGAGCAGTACTTC. Translated: CASSEPGQGFYEQYF.

This clone was seen only a few times. This rearrangement joins TRBV14 to TRBJ2-5, with D perhaps matching TRBD1 (5 bases). The germline V and J ends were trimmed by 0 bases and 7 bases, with 12 bases remaining between them. The CDR3 contains 14 residues. Germline lookup yields CDR1 SGHDN and CDR2 FVKESK. The CDR3 DNA is TGTGCCAGCAGCCAAGAGTGGCAGGGTGGGACCCAGTACTTC. Translation gives CASSQEWQGGTQYF.

This chain uses TRBV3-1 (or the pseudogene TRBV3-2) with TRBJ1-4; no clear D. Germline V gene lookup returns CDR1 LGHDT and CDR2 YNNKEL (reference sequence). There are 16 residues in the CDR3. The V end lost 1 base, the J end lost 0 bases, and 9 bases lay between the germline ends. CDR3: CASSQAHTATNEKLFF. The CDR3 DNA sequence: TGTGCCAGCAGCCAAGCTCACACCGCAACTAATGAAAAACTGTTTTTT.

In DNA, the CDR3 is TGCGCCAGCAGCCAAGATAGTTTCGACAGGGTATCTGAAGCTTTCTTT. This gives the protein CASSQDSFDRVSEAFF. The chain combines TRBV4-1 with TRBJ1-1, with TRBD1 matching 7 bases. The CDR3 totals 16 residues. V lost 0 bases and J lost 6; bases outside the gene matches: 10. Germline CDR1 and CDR2: MGHRA and YSYEKL.